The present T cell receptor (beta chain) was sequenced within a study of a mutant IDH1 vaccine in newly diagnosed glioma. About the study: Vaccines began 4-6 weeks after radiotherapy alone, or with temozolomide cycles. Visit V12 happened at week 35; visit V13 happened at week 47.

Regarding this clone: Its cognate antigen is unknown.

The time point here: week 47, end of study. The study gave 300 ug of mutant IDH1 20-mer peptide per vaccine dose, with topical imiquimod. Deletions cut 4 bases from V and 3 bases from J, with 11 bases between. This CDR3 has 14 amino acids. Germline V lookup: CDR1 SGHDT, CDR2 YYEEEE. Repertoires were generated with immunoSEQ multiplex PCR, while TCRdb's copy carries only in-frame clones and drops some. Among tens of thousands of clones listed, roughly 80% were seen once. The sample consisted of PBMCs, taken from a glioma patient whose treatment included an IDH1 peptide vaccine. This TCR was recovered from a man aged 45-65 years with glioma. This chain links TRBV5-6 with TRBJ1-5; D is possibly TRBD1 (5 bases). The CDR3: CASSRQNFNQPQHF. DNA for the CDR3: TGTGCCAGCAGCCGACAGAACTTCAATCAGCCCCAGCATTTT.